This T cell receptor beta chain was captured in a study of blood T cell repertoires in COVID-19. At the level of the study: There were acute and convalescent COVID-19 samples, and they came from the United States, Italy and Spain. Sample material is recorded as cDNA or gDNA derived from T cells, B-cell-depleted T cells, or PBMCs.

Profiled with immunoSEQ multiplex PCR; TCRdb holds only in-frame clones, not every one. The sample contains tens of thousands of clones, around three quarters of which appear only once. V trimming: 5 bases; J trimming: 5 bases; junction bases outside the gene matches: 10. The CDR3 spans 15 residues. From germline, CDR1 is SGHAT and CDR2 FQNNGV. The clonotype originates from a human donor in a cohort sampled during active COVID-19. The sequenced sample was peripheral blood. The V call is TRBV11-2, the J call TRBJ2-5; 8 bases line up with TRBD1. For the CDR3, the DNA is TGTGCCAGCAGCCCCTCTTGGGACAGGCCGGAGACCCAGTACTTC. Translation: CASSPSWDRPETQYF. The variable domain in full, with the rest retrieved from reference TRBV11-2 and TRBJ2-5, is EAGVAQSPRYKIIEKRQSVAFWCNPISGHATLYWYQQILGQGPKLLIQFQNNGVVDDSQLPKDRFSAERLKGVDSTLKIQPAKLEDSAVYLCASSPSWDRPETQYFGPGTRLLVL.